The 31 T cell receptor beta chains in this list originate from one sample, sequenced in a study of blood T cell repertoires in COVID-19. TCRdb's copy holds only in-frame clones and misses some; the assay was immunoSEQ multiplex PCR. In the table there are just over 300,000 clones, approximately 85% of which are singletons. What was sequenced was PBMCs or T cells enriched from blood (not recorded which). These receptors all come from a man aged 25-45 years who had recovered from COVID-19.

In DNA, the CDR3 is TGTGCCAGCAGCTCTAACACCAGGGGGCTTGGGAGTTTTGGCTACACCTTC. As protein: CASSSNTRGLGSFGYTF. The rearrangement links TRBV7-3 to TRBJ1-2, with 8 bases aligning to TRBD1. V shed 4 bases, J shed 7 bases, and the junction held 17 bases outside the gene matches. Germline loops: CDR1 SGHTA, CDR2 FQGTGA. This CDR3 is 17 amino acids long.

The V and J genes are TRBV9 and TRBJ1-1, with D tentatively TRBD1 (5 bases). Trimming removed 4 bases from V and 7 bases from J, with 14 bases in between. Germline V gene sequence: CDR1 SGDLS, CDR2 YYNGEE. This CDR3 contains 13 residues. The CDR3 protein is CASSPNAGGEAFF. CDR3 sequence (DNA): TGTGCCAGCAGCCCGAATGCCGGGGGTGAAGCTTTCTTT.

CDR3: CAWSEGEYNQPQHF. CDR3 sequence (DNA): TGTGCCTGGAGCGAGGGGGAATACAATCAGCCCCAGCATTTT. The chain couples TRBV30 to TRBJ1-5, with a tentative D call TRBD1 (6 bases). V lost 3 bases to trimming and J lost 3 bases, with 12 bases between them. This CDR3 spans 14 amino acids. CDR1 GTSNPN and CDR2 SVGIG come from the germline V gene (reference sequence).

The chain joins TRBV5-1 to TRBJ1-6; no definite D call. The V gene's germline CDR1 is SGHRS and CDR2 YFSETQ. Trimming removed 4 bases at V and 0 bases at J, with 8 bases between. This CDR3 has 15 residues. The CDR3 is CASSVDSSYNSPLHF. CDR3 in DNA: TGCGCCAGCAGCGTGGATAGCTCCTATAATTCACCCCTCCACTTT. Based on the CDR3 plus reference TRBV5-1 and TRBJ1-6, the full variable domain is KAGVTQTPRYLIKTRGQQVTLSCSPISGHRSVSWYQQTPGQGLQFLFEYFSETQRNKGNFPGRFSGRQFSNSRSEMNVSTLELGDSALYLCASSVDSSYNSPLHFGNGTRLTVT.

The chain's CDR3 is CATSRDGQYEKLFF. For the CDR3, the DNA is TGTGCCACCAGCAGAGATGGGCAGTACGAAAAACTGTTTTTT. The gene calls are TRBV15 and TRBJ1-4, with D unclear. Germline CDR1 and CDR2: LNHNV and YYDKDF (reference sequence). There are 14 residues in the CDR3. V lost 0 bases, J lost 8 bases, and 10 bases lay in between.

The rearrangement joins TRBV10-3 to TRBJ2-6; a weak D match, TRBD1 (6 bases). This CDR3 is built from 21 residues. V dropped 7 bases and J dropped 1 base, with 29 bases sitting between them. Germline assignment: CDR1 ENHRY and CDR2 SYGVKD. The CDR3 is CAIKTEAQGYQVVSGANVLTF. DNA for the CDR3: TGTGCCATCAAGACGGAGGCCCAGGGGTATCAAGTAGTGTCTGGGGCCAACGTCCTGACTTTC.

As regards this clone: Compared with germline, one end of the junction differs, possibly owing to a read error. This rearrangement joins TRBV20-1 to TRBJ1-1; 7 bases are shared with TRBD1. This CDR3 is built from 8 residues. Germline lookup yields CDR1 DFQATT and CDR2 SNEGSKA (reference sequence). The DNA of the CDR3 is TGCAGTGCTCCACAGGGGCCCTTT. It codes for CSAPQGPF.

The chain links TRBV4-1 to TRBJ2-5, with 9 bases that match TRBD1. Trimming removed 4 bases from V and 7 bases from J; junction bases left unmatched: 7. Germline CDR1 and CDR2: MGHRA and YSYEKL. The CDR3 has 14 residues. The CDR3 coding sequence is TGCGCCAGCAGCCGAGACAGGGGGGCGGCGACCCAGTACTTC. Encoded protein: CASSRDRGAATQYF.

The gene calls are TRBV7-9 and TRBJ1-2, with 7 bases identical to TRBD1. CDR3 length: 16 residues. V shed 4 bases and J 1 base; nucleotides not matched to a gene: 9. Germline V gene data show CDR1 as SEHNR and CDR2 as FQNEAQ (reference sequence). The CDR3 DNA reads TGTGCCAGCAGCTCGTTTACAGGGGAGTTTAACTATGGCTACACCTTC. Translating gives CASSSFTGEFNYGYTF. The variable domain in full, completed from reference TRBV7-9 and TRBJ1-2, reads DTGVSQNPRHKITKRGQNVTFRCDPISEHNRLYWYRQTLGQGPEFLTYFQNEAQLEKSRLLSDRFSAERPKGSFSTLEIQRTEQGDSAMYLCASSSFTGEFNYGYTFGSGTRLTVV.

The chain joins TRBV7-2 to TRBJ1-4; D gene uncertain. Trimming shortened V by 5 bases and J by 2 bases, and 6 bases separated the two germline ends. Germline CDR1 SGHTA, CDR2 FQGNSA. The CDR3 runs 13 residues. The CDR3: CASSPPTNEKLFF. Here the CDR3 DNA reads TGTGCCAGCAGCCCTCCTACTAATGAAAAACTGTTTTTT.

The chain joins TRBV6-1 to TRBJ2-6; D is ambiguous. The CDR3 extends over 16 amino acids. V lost 2 bases and J 4 bases, leaving 12 bases between the germline ends. Germline V gene lookup returns CDR1 MNHNS and CDR2 SASEGT. The CDR3 region has the DNA TGTGCCAGCAGTGAACTAACGGGTACGGGGGCCAACGTCCTGACTTTC. Translated, it gives CASSELTGTGANVLTF.

This chain uses TRBV5-1 with TRBJ2-1, with D possibly TRBD2 on 5 matching bases. The V end lost 0 bases, the J end lost 8 bases, and 15 bases lay between the germline ends. This CDR3 has 15 residues. Germline assignment: CDR1 SGHRS and CDR2 YFSETQ. The CDR3 DNA is TGCGCCAGCAGCTTGGATGGTAGCCCGGGGTATGAGCAGTTCTTC. Translating it yields CASSLDGSPGYEQFF.

V and J are TRBV9 and TRBJ2-5; TRBD1 is a possible D gene (8 bases). Trimming shortened V by 3 bases and J by 4 bases, and 16 bases separated the two germline ends. The CDR3 consists of 15 residues. Looked up from germline, CDR1 is SGDLS and CDR2 is YYNGEE. The CDR3 loop is CASSAGQGGRETQYF. The CDR3 DNA follows: TGTGCCAGCAGCGCTGGACAGGGAGGGCGAGAGACCCAGTACTTC.

The V call is TRBV20-1, the J call TRBJ1-2; D gene ambiguous. The CDR3 extends over 10 amino acids. Germline V gene lookup returns CDR1 DFQATT and CDR2 SNEGSKA (reference sequence). Trimming pared 6 bases from V and 3 bases from J, leaving 5 bases between. DNA for the CDR3: TGCAGTGCCCGTGACTATGGCTACACCTTC. Translated, it gives CSARDYGYTF.

The chain combines TRBV4-1 with TRBJ1-2, with 9 nucleotides matching TRBD1. The germline V gene encodes CDR1 MGHRA and CDR2 YSYEKL. The CDR3 contains 15 residues. J gave up 8 bases and V 3 bases, and 10 bases lay outside the gene matches. CDR3 bases: TGCGCCAGCAGCCATGCCCGGGACAGGGTGCGGGGCTACACCTTC. As protein: CASSHARDRVRGYTF.

In regard to this clone: The same CDR3 is also encoded by other DNA sequences in this sample. This chain links TRBV4-3 with TRBJ2-2, with D perhaps TRBD2 (6 bases). Germline V gene lookup returns CDR1 LGHNA and CDR2 YSLEER. Trimming took 1 base from V and 0 from J, leaving 9 bases between them. The CDR3 sequence is 16 residues long. DNA of the CDR3: TGCGCCAGCAGCCAAGGGAGACTAGCGAACACCGGGGAGCTGTTTTTT. Translating gives CASSQGRLANTGELFF.

The chain carries TRBV5-5 and TRBJ1-5; D not certain. Germline V gives CDR1 SGHKS, CDR2 YYEKEE (reference sequence). V lost 2 bases to trimming and J lost 11 bases, with 11 bases between them. The CDR3 contains 12 residues. CDR3 amino acids: CASSFLGRSQHF. The CDR3 bases are TGTGCCAGCAGCTTTCTCGGTCGATCCCAGCATTTT. The complete variable domain, with remaining parts taken from reference TRBV5-5 and TRBJ1-5, reads DAGVTQSPTHLIKTRGQQVTLRCSPISGHKSVSWYQQVLGQGPQFIFQYYEKEERGRGNFPDRFSARQFPNYSSELNVNALLLGDSALYLCASSFLGRSQHFGDGTRLSIL.

V gene TRBV5-1 combines with J gene TRBJ2-4; D possibly corresponds to TRBD1 (6 bases). The CDR3 is 16 residues long. V gave up 2 bases and J gave up 0 bases, with 12 bases separating them. CDR1 SGHRS and CDR2 YFSETQ come from the germline V gene. CDR3 sequence reads: CASSFSGAQAKNIQYF. CDR3 coding DNA: TGCGCCAGCAGCTTTTCAGGGGCCCAAGCCAAAAACATTCAGTACTTC.

This sequence joins TRBV19 and TRBJ2-1, with TRBD2 identical over 10 bases. The germline CDR1 and CDR2 sequences are LNHDA and SQIVND (reference sequence). After removal of 3 bases from V and 9 bases from J, the junction contained 8 bases not matched to a gene. This CDR3 contains 15 residues. DNA for the CDR3: TGTGCCAGTAGTATTCGAGCGGGGGGGTACGGTGAGCAGTTCTTC. Its protein product is CASSIRAGGYGEQFF.

The chain couples TRBV10-3 to TRBJ1-4; 7 nucleotides line up with TRBD1. V lost 5 bases to trimming and J lost 7 bases; unmatched junction nucleotides: 7. This CDR3 is built from 14 residues. From germline, CDR1 is ENHRY and CDR2 SYGVKD. The CDR3 loop reads CAISPTTGPEKLFF. DNA for the CDR3: TGTGCCATCAGTCCCACGACAGGGCCTGAAAAACTGTTTTTT.

V gene TRBV5-1 combines with J gene TRBJ2-7, with 7 nucleotides matching TRBD2. Trimming at V came to 2 bases and at J to 0 bases, leaving 5 bases not matched to a gene. Germline CDR1 SGHRS, CDR2 YFSETQ. The CDR3 is 15 amino acids. The CDR3 DNA reads TGCGCCAGCAGCTTTCGTAGCGGGTTCTCCTACGAGCAGTACTTC. Amino acid sequence: CASSFRSGFSYEQYF. Full variable domain (outside the CDR3, taken from reference TRBV5-1 and TRBJ2-7): KAGVTQTPRYLIKTRGQQVTLSCSPISGHRSVSWYQQTPGQGLQFLFEYFSETQRNKGNFPGRFSGRQFSNSRSEMNVSTLELGDSALYLCASSFRSGFSYEQYFGPGTRLTVT.

The chain joins TRBV6-5 to TRBJ2-4, with 8 nucleotides matching TRBD1. The V gene's germline CDR1 is MNHEY and CDR2 SVGAGI. V was clipped by 5 bases and J by 0 bases; unmatched bases: 3. The CDR3 covers 15 residues. DNA of the CDR3: TGTGCCAGCAGTCCAGGGGGCGCAGCCAAAAACATTCAGTACTTC. This gives the protein CASSPGGAAKNIQYF.

The V gene is TRBV2, the J gene TRBJ1-1, with D possibly being TRBD1 (5 bases). The CDR3 contains 15 residues. Deletions cut 2 bases from V and 5 bases from J, with 15 bases between. CDR1 is SNHLY, CDR2 FYNNEI, per germline. For the CDR3, the DNA is TGTGCCAGCAGTGAACAGGGTAGGTGGGTGACTGAAGCTTTCTTT. As protein: CASSEQGRWVTEAFF.

This clone was seen just once. The rearrangement joins TRBV4-3 to TRBJ1-2; D might be TRBD1 (5 bases). With 4 bases removed from V and 8 bases from J, the gap between germline ends came to 11 bases. Germline loops: CDR1 LGHNA, CDR2 YSLEER. The CDR3 has 12 amino acids. The DNA of the CDR3 is TGCGCCAGCAGCCTCCAGGGAGGAGGCTACACCTTC. This translates into CASSLQGGGYTF.

This clone has just one count. This chain joins TRBV9 and TRBJ2-5, with 11 bases that match TRBD2. V dropped 4 bases and J dropped 1; count of bases not matched to a gene: 6. CDR1 SGDLS and CDR2 YYNGEE come from the germline V gene. This CDR3 spans 16 amino acids. The CDR3 sequence is CASSLLAGGIQETQYF. CDR3 sequence (DNA): TGTGCCAGCAGCCTCCTAGCGGGGGGTATCCAAGAGACCCAGTACTTC.

This clone was detected once. The chain carries TRBV30 and TRBJ2-4, with a possible D match to TRBD2 (5 bases). The CDR3 contains 17 residues. Per germline, CDR1 GTSNPN and CDR2 SVGIG (reference sequence). Trimming took off 2 bases at V and 3 bases at J, with 20 bases between the two ends. The CDR3 loop is CAWSPGSYRRVKNIQYF. For the CDR3, the DNA is TGTGCCTGGAGTCCTGGCTCATACCGGCGGGTCAAAAACATTCAGTACTTC.

The table lists this clone with a count of one. This chain connects TRBV30 to TRBJ1-6; TRBD1 is a possible D gene (5 bases). The germline V gene encodes CDR1 GTSNPN and CDR2 SVGIG (reference sequence). This CDR3 spans 14 amino acids. Trimming shortened V by 0 bases and J by 5 bases, and 8 bases separated the two germline ends. CDR3 bases: TGTGCCTGGAGTGTAGGCAGGGATAATTCACCCCTCCACTTT. It encodes CAWSVGRDNSPLHF.

This clone was detected only once. The V call is TRBV3-1 (or the pseudogene TRBV3-2), the J call TRBJ1-6; the D gene is possibly TRBD1 (5 bases). The germline V and J ends were trimmed by 0 bases and 9 bases, with 9 bases remaining between them. The CDR3 extends over 14 amino acids. Germline assignment: CDR1 LGHDT and CDR2 YNNKEL (reference sequence). CDR3 loop: CASSQEVGRSPLHF. The CDR3 DNA reads as TGTGCCAGCAGCCAAGAGGTGGGGCGTTCACCCCTCCACTTT.

In its sample, this clone was seen once. The rearrangement uses TRBV9 and TRBJ1-2; D gene unclear. In germline, CDR1 is SGDLS, CDR2 YYNGEE. The CDR3 extends over 14 amino acids. V dropped 0 bases and J dropped 2 bases, with 8 bases sitting between them. The CDR3: CASSVGGWNYGYTF. CDR3 nucleotides: TGTGCCAGCAGCGTAGGCGGGTGGAACTATGGCTACACCTTC.

The rearrangement joins TRBV2 to TRBJ2-3; 7 nucleotides agree with TRBD1. This CDR3 comprises 15 residues. J gave up 3 bases and V 6 bases, and 9 bases lay outside the gene matches. Germline CDR1 is SNHLY and CDR2 is FYNNEI. CDR3 amino acids: CASRPDRATTDTQYF. The CDR3 region has the DNA TGTGCCAGCAGACCCGACAGGGCCACGACAGATACGCAGTATTTT.

The CDR3 loop reads CASIGRSNTEAFF. CDR3 in DNA: TGTGCCAGTATTGGGAGGAGCAACACTGAAGCTTTCTTT. The chain joins TRBV19 to TRBJ1-1; no clear D. Germline CDR1 is LNHDA and CDR2 is SQIVND (reference sequence). The CDR3 is made up of 13 amino acids. V lost 7 bases, J lost 2 bases, and 11 bases lay in between.